A selection of T cell receptor beta chains follows, all from one sample in a study of beta chain features in type 1 diabetes. This table comes from immunoSEQ multiplex PCR, and its TCRdb copy is limited to in-frame clones, with some not included. The sample records more than 250,000 clones, roughly 21% being singletons. Sequenced: naive CD4+ T cells from blood. The receptor set was obtained from a woman in her 40s with type 1 diabetes. Each CDR3 is given with its conserved first and last residue. The order of the fields is clone size, J gene, D gene, V gene, CDR3 protein, CDR3 DNA. The D gene is left open where the match is weak. A clone size is listed for some rows: how often the clone was seen (once, few, many), or a class if it is expanded.

>-|TRBJ1-2|TRBD1|TRBV10-3
CAISGVQDRANGYTF
TGTGCCATCAGTGGGGTCCAGGACAGGGCCAATGGCTACACCTTC
>-|TRBJ2-1|-|TRBV6-6
CASSPGVSGEQFF
TGTGCCAGCAGCCCGGGGGTTAGCGGTGAGCAGTTCTTC
>few|TRBJ2-1|-|TRBV10-3
CAIRTDQTTEQFF
TGTGCCATCAGGACGGATCAGACAACCGAGCAGTTCTTC
>-|TRBJ2-5|TRBD2|TRBV5-4
CASSPTSGRGGRETQYF
TGTGCCAGCAGCCCGACAAGTGGGCGGGGGGGCAGAGAGACCCAGTACTTC
>few|TRBJ1-1|TRBD1|TRBV29-1
CSDRTGLNTEAFF
TGCAGCGACAGGACAGGGTTGAACACTGAAGCTTTCTTT
>few|TRBJ2-5|-|TRBV29-1
CSAQRQSLQETQYF
TGCAGCGCACAACGACAGTCCTTACAAGAGACCCAGTACTTC
>-|TRBJ1-3|TRBD1|TRBV7-2
CASSLFQGAGGNTIYF
TGTGCCAGCAGCCTGTTCCAGGGGGCCGGAGGGAACACCATATATTTT
>-|TRBJ2-2|-|TRBV19
CASSNPAANTGELFF
TGTGCCAGTAGTAACCCTGCGGCGAACACCGGGGAGCTGTTTTTT
>-|TRBJ1-1|TRBD1|TRBV10-3
CAISGLGQALNTEAFF
TGTGCCATCAGTGGGCTGGGACAGGCCCTGAACACTGAAGCTTTCTTT
>-|TRBJ2-7|-|TRBV7-9
CASSPKRSSYEQYF
TGTGCCAGCAGCCCAAAACGGTCTTCCTACGAGCAGTACTTC
>-|TRBJ2-1|TRBD2|TRBV5-4
CASSLAQAGGQIYEQFF
TGTGCCAGCAGCTTGGCACAGGCGGGGGGGCAGATTTATGAGCAGTTCTTC
>-|TRBJ2-7|-|TRBV18
CASSDSSYEQYF
TGTGCCAGCTCGGACTCTTCCTACGAGCAGTACTTC
>few|TRBJ2-7|TRBD2|TRBV4-3
CASSQDLAGDPYEQYF
TGCGCCAGCAGCCAAGATCTAGCGGGGGACCCCTACGAGCAGTACTTC
>-|TRBJ2-1|TRBD2|TRBV28
CASSPHSGGLDNEQFF
TGTGCCAGCAGTCCACATAGCGGGGGATTAGACAATGAGCAGTTCTTC
>few|TRBJ1-1|-|TRBV9
CASTFLGQNTEAFF
TGTGCCAGCACCTTCCTGGGACAGAACACTGAAGCTTTCTTT
>-|TRBJ1-1|TRBD1|TRBV28
CASSMTGGEWTEAFF
TGTGCCAGCAGCATGACAGGGGGCGAGTGGACTGAAGCTTTCTTT
>few|TRBJ2-6|-|TRBV19
CASSPRSGANVLTF
TGTGCCAGTAGTCCCCGCTCTGGGGCCAACGTCCTGACTTTC
>few|TRBJ2-6|-|TRBV30
CAWDSSGANVLTF
TGTGCCTGGGACAGCTCTGGGGCCAACGTCCTGACTTTC
>-|TRBJ1-1|TRBD1|TRBV4-1
CASSQEQAGGFFAEAFF
TGCGCCAGCAGCCAAGAACAGGCAGGGGGGTTTTTCGCTGAAGCTTTCTTT
>few|TRBJ2-1|-|TRBV10-3
CSTGEAINEQFF
TGCAGTACAGGCGAGGCCATCAATGAGCAGTTCTTC
>few|TRBJ2-3|-|TRBV7-2
CASSSTIYAVDTQYF
TGTGCCAGCAGCTCGACTATCTATGCGGTAGATACGCAGTATTTT
>-|TRBJ2-3|-|TRBV29-1
CSGSPSTDTQYF
TGCAGCGGGAGCCCTAGCACAGATACGCAGTATTTT
>-|TRBJ1-5|-|TRBV28
CASSFPGQQYSNQPQHF
TGTGCCAGCAGTTTCCCTGGGCAGCAATATAGCAATCAGCCCCAGCATTTT
>-|TRBJ2-7|TRBD1|TRBV6-5
CALGQGSPYEQYF
TGTGCCCTAGGACAGGGCTCGCCCTACGAGCAGTACTTC
>-|TRBJ2-7|-|TRBV9
CASSVEGFPTDEQYF
TGTGCCAGCAGCGTCGAGGGATTCCCGACGGACGAGCAGTACTTC
>few|TRBJ1-5|-|TRBV27
CASRLQGGGQPQHF
TGTGCCAGCAGGTTACAAGGGGGTGGACAGCCCCAGCATTTT
>-|TRBJ2-1|TRBD2|TRBV30
CAWSASGRRNEQFF
TGTGCCTGGAGTGCTAGCGGGAGGAGGAATGAGCAGTTCTTC
>few|TRBJ2-1|-|TRBV15
CATSRDTGSIYNEQFF
TGTGCCACCAGCAGAGATACAGGGAGCATATACAATGAGCAGTTCTTC
>-|TRBJ2-1|TRBD1|TRBV9
CASSERQGVTYNEQFF
TGTGCCAGCAGCGAGAGACAGGGGGTTACCTACAATGAGCAGTTCTTC
>few|TRBJ2-1|-|TRBV7-9
CASSPPGGEQFF
TGTGCCAGCAGCCCGCCCGGAGGTGAGCAGTTCTTC
>-|TRBJ1-2|-|TRBV2
CASSRTLEANYGYTF
TGTGCCAGCAGCCGGACACTTGAAGCTAACTATGGCTACACCTTC
>-|TRBJ2-7|TRBD2|TRBV11-2
CASSWGIAGDSYEQYF
TGTGCCAGCAGCTGGGGGATAGCGGGGGACTCCTACGAGCAGTACTTC
>few|TRBJ2-1|TRBD2|TRBV19
CASKGTSGSSYNEQFF
TGTGCCAGTAAGGGGACTAGCGGCAGCTCCTACAATGAGCAGTTCTTC
>-|TRBJ2-5|TRBD2|TRBV9
CASSGGGRGYQETQYF
TGTGCCAGCAGCGGTGGCGGGAGGGGGTACCAAGAGACCCAGTACTTC
>few|TRBJ1-6|-|TRBV25-1
CASRAEKSPLHF
TGTGCCAGCAGAGCTGAGAAATCACCCCTCCACTTT
>-|TRBJ2-2|TRBD1|TRBV29-1
CSVVGQGNTGELFF
TGCAGCGTTGTGGGACAGGGGAACACCGGGGAGCTGTTTTTT
>-|TRBJ2-7|TRBD2|TRBV5-4
CASSFGLAGSYEQYF
TGTGCCAGCAGCTTCGGACTAGCGGGATCCTACGAGCAGTACTTC
>few|TRBJ2-5|-|TRBV25-1
CASSESRGRGETQYF
TGTGCCAGCAGTGAATCGCGGGGCCGGGGAGAGACCCAGTACTTC
>once|TRBJ2-7|-|TRBV9
CASSVGTITYEQYF
TGTGCCAGCAGCGTAGGAACTATAACCTACGAGCAGTACTTC
>-|TRBJ2-7|-|TRBV28
CASSSTASYEQYF
TGTGCCAGCAGTTCGACAGCTTCCTACGAGCAGTACTTC
>-|TRBJ2-1|TRBD2|TRBV6-6
CASSSGWTSSNEQFF
TGTGCCAGCAGTTCGGGGTGGACTAGCTCCAATGAGCAGTTCTTC
>few|TRBJ1-1|TRBD1|TRBV29-1
CSVEGGKGGRTEAFF
TGCAGCGTTGAAGGCGGAAAAGGGGGCCGGACTGAAGCTTTCTTT
>-|TRBJ1-2|-|TRBV5-1
CASSSEGRGGYTF
TGCGCCAGCAGCTCCGAGGGGAGGGGTGGCTACACCTTC
>-|TRBJ2-7|-|TRBV19
CASSVGGGFYEQYF
TGTGCCAGTAGTGTTGGAGGTGGGTTCTACGAGCAGTACTTC